This entry describes one T cell receptor beta chain. The data derive from a study of blood T cell repertoires in COVID-19. In the study overall: Whether acute or convalescent, the COVID-19 samples came from the United States, Italy and Spain. From T cells, B-cell-depleted T cells, or PBMCs came the material, which was cDNA or gDNA.

Losses at the gene ends were 5 bases for V and 4 bases for J; bases not matched to a gene: 6. This CDR3 is built from 15 residues. Germline loops: CDR1 MNHEY, CDR2 SVGAGI. Authors' methods: Cell counts per sample came from amplifying reference gene primers. Clones were sequenced by immunoSEQ multiplex PCR, and TCRdb holds only the in-frame ones, with some missing. V and J calls plus clone size are reproduced from that table; the DNA served to infer D and trimming. The table includes tens of thousands of clones, around two thirds detected once. The genes are TRBV6-5 and TRBJ2-7, with 12 bases matching TRBD1. The sample taken for sequencing was peripheral blood. This sequence originates from a man in his 70s with COVID-19, enrolled during active disease. The chain's CDR3 is CASSTGTGGRYEQYF. The CDR3 DNA is TGTGCCAGCAGTACCGGGACAGGGGGCCGGTACGAGCAGTACTTC.